The present entry profiles one TCR beta chain with its context. Its antigen is currently unknown. This entry is derived from a study of T cells in Graves' hyperthyroidism and ophthalmopathy. Study-level background: Specimen type is peripheral blood, collected at initial diagnosis prior to any treatment.

Per the germline V gene, CDR1 is LNHDA and CDR2 is SQIVND (reference sequence). This CDR3 has 13 amino acids. With 6 bases removed from V and 6 bases from J, the gap between germline ends came to 13 bases. General observations from the study: Prediction of ophthalmopathy progression came a median approximately 6 months pre-onset.

Enrolled ophthalmopathy patients presented with a Clinical Activity Score of at least 3, a NOSPECS grade of at least 4, and disease duration under 3 months. Clinical symptoms, serum thyroxine and TRAb, thyroid ultrasound and orbital computed tomography together formed the diagnostic basis. Amplified TCR beta CDR3 regions derived from RNA transcripts. First-round RT-PCR targeting the TCR CDR3 was performed with the HTBI primer set. TCRdb passed the multiplex PCR reads through MiXCR, listing each CDR3 protein once. The data show roughly 350,000 distinct CDR3 sequences, approximately 13% seen once. This clonotype was sampled from a woman aged 40-49 years with Graves' ophthalmopathy. The sample comprised blood. J is TRBJ2-3 and V is TRBV19, with D maybe TRBD2 (5 bases). CDR3 sequence (DNA): TGTGCCAGTAGACCGCTCCCGGGGGATACGCAGTATTTT. This encodes CASRPLPGDTQYF. Supplemented by reference TRBV19 and TRBJ2-3, the full variable domain reads DGGITQSPKYLFRKEGQNVTLSCEQNLNHDAMYWYRQDPGQGLRLIYYSQIVNDFQKGDIAEGYSVSREKKESFPLTVTSAQKNPTAFYLCASRPLPGDTQYFGPGTRLTVL.